Detailed here is one T cell receptor (beta chain). The antigen is undetermined. The record originates from a study of tumor-infiltrating lymphocytes in primary liver carcinoma. As for the study in general: The patients, men and women alike, were aged 30 to 69 years. General study points: Tumor top-250-clone fraction significantly exceeded that of blood (p = 0.039).

V gave up 3 bases and J gave up 8 bases, with 17 bases separating them. CDR3 length: 15 amino acids. With 400 to 550 ng total RNA as template and a constant-region primer, TCR beta cDNA was made. ARM-PCR, slightly modified, supplied the TCR beta libraries through three nested multiplex PCR rounds. With TRBV1-TRBV30 forward primers and a C-beta reverse primer, the first two PCR rounds were run for approximately 10 cycles each. TCRdb redid the calling of the multiplex PCR reads with MiXCR, one entry per CDR3 protein. Of approximately 190,000 distinct CDR3 sequences detected, over 80% appear once; the ten largest clones hold 15% to 20%. Extraction of RNA together with DNA used about 18-31 mg of unsorted bulk tissue. Subjects presented with primary liver carcinoma managed by surgical resection. Five distinct regions per tumor were sampled.

The sample consisted of tumor tissue from primary liver carcinoma. The chain joins TRBV12-3 or TRBV12-4 to TRBJ2-1, with D possibly being TRBD1 or TRBD2 (5 bases each). The receptor was derived from a man between 35 and 55 years old with primary liver carcinoma and hepatitis B virus infection. The CDR3 DNA reads as TGTGCCAGCAGTTTGGGTCAGGGAGATGTCGATGAGCAGTTCTTC. The encoded protein is CASSLGQGDVDEQFF.